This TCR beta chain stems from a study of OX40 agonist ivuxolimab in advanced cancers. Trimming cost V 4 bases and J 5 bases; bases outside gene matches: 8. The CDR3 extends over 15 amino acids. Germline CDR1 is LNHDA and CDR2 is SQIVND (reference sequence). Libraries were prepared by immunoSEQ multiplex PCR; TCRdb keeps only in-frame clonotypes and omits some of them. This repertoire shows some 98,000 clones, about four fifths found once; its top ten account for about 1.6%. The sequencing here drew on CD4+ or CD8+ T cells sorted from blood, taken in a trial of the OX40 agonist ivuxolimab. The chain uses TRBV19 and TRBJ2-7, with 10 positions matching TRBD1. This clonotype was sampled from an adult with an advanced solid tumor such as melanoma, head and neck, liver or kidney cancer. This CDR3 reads CASSTQGQGLNEQYF. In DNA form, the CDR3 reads TGTGCCAGTAGTACCCAGGGACAGGGGTTGAACGAGCAGTACTTC.